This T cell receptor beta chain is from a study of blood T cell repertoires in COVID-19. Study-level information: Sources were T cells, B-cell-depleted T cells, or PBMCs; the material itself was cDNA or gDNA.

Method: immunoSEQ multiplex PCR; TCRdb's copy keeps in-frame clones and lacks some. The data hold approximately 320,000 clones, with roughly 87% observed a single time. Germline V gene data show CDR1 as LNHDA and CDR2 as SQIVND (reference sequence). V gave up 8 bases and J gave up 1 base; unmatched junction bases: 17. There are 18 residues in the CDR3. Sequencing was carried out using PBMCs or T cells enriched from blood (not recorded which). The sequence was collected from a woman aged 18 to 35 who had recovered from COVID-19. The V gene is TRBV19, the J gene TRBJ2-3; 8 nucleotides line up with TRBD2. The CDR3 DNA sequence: TGTGCCAGTGGATCGGGTTTCGCGGGAGGCTTGGGCACAGATACGCAGTATTTT. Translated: CASGSGFAGGLGTDTQYF.